These 8 T cell receptor beta chains were sequenced from one sample in a study of blood T cell repertoires in COVID-19. The assay was immunoSEQ multiplex PCR, and TCRdb's table has in-frame clones only and misses some. The sample includes approximately 93,000 clones, about 90% seen only once; the top ten take 2.1%. Source material: peripheral blood. These receptors were collected from a man aged 45 to 65 with COVID-19, enrolled during active disease.

The table lists this clone with a count of one. The chain employs TRBV19 and TRBJ2-3; a weak D match, TRBD1 (5 bases). Trimming shortened V by 0 bases and J by 3 bases, and 16 bases separated the two germline ends. Germline V gene data show CDR1 as LNHDA and CDR2 as SQIVND (reference sequence). This CDR3 has 17 amino acids. CDR3: CASSIDRAGKGTDTQYF. CDR3 in DNA: TGTGCCAGTAGTATAGATCGGGCAGGGAAGGGGACAGATACGCAGTATTTT.

The chain recombines TRBV5-1 with TRBJ1-1; 10 bases fit TRBD1. The V gene end was trimmed by 2 bases and the J gene end by 10 bases; junction bases not matched to a gene: 8. The CDR3 is made up of 14 amino acids. Per the germline V gene, CDR1 is SGHRS and CDR2 is YFSETQ. The CDR3: CASSLGQGVGGAFF. In DNA, the CDR3 is TGCGCCAGCAGCTTAGGACAGGGGGTAGGGGGAGCTTTCTTT.

This chain links TRBV30 with TRBJ1-3, with 9 bases that match TRBD1. CDR3 length: 15 amino acids. Germline trimming cut 3 bases from V and 3 bases from J; bases unmatched to any gene: 6. Germline CDR1 reads GTSNPN; CDR2 reads SVGIG (reference sequence). The CDR3: CAWRNTGGFGNTIYF. CDR3 sequence (DNA): TGTGCCTGGAGGAATACAGGGGGCTTTGGAAACACCATATATTTT.

The chain is built from TRBV28 and TRBJ2-3, with D hard to call. Germline V gene lookup returns CDR1 MDHEN and CDR2 SYDVKM. The CDR3 is 11 amino acids. V was clipped by 5 bases and J by 3 bases, with 3 bases between them. The CDR3 bases are TGTGCCAGCAGTACAACAGATACGCAGTATTTT. Protein product: CASSTTDTQYF.

The rearrangement uses TRBV11-2 and TRBJ2-3; 8 nucleotides align to TRBD2. After removal of 1 base from V and 4 bases from J, the junction contained 1 base not matched to a gene. CDR1 and CDR2 (germline): SGHAT, FQNNGV. The CDR3 totals 14 residues. The CDR3 here is CASSLGGLADTQYF. CDR3 nucleotide sequence: TGTGCCAGCAGCTTAGGGGGACTAGCAGATACGCAGTATTTT. Combining the CDR3 with reference TRBV11-2 and TRBJ2-3 gives the whole variable domain EAGVAQSPRYKIIEKRQSVAFWCNPISGHATLYWYQQILGQGPKLLIQFQNNGVVDDSQLPKDRFSAERLKGVDSTLKIQPAKLEDSAVYLCASSLGGLADTQYFGPGTRLTVL.

The J gene is TRBJ1-5, the V gene TRBV10-3; D is unresolved. The CDR3 length is 13 residues. Germline loops: CDR1 ENHRY, CDR2 SYGVKD. The V gene lost 0 bases and the J gene lost 5 bases, with 5 bases spanning the gap. The CDR3 DNA sequence: TGTGCCATCAGTGAGTCGGCAGATCAGCCCCAGCATTTT. It translates to CAISESADQPQHF.

For the CDR3, the DNA is TGCAGTGCTAGTTTGTGGCGGACAGGCGATATGGAGGAGTACTTC. Its translation is CSASLWRTGDMEEYF. The rearrangement links TRBV20-1 to TRBJ2-7; 7 positions match TRBD1. V shed 3 bases and J 11 bases; nucleotides not matched to a gene: 19. Germline V gene data show CDR1 as DFQATT and CDR2 as SNEGSKA (reference sequence). There are 15 residues in the CDR3.

The rearrangement links TRBV6-5 to TRBJ1-4, with D unclear. V was shortened by 0 bases and J by 2 bases, with 7 bases between the two germline ends. CDR1 and CDR2 from the germline V gene are MNHEY and SVGAGI. The length of the CDR3 is 15 residues. The CDR3 coding sequence is TGTGCCAGCAGTTACTCGAGGGCCACTAATGAAAAACTGTTTTTT. Residues: CASSYSRATNEKLFF.